The clone carrying this T cell receptor (beta chain) is a singleton in its sample. Allocation to cohorts depended on clinical history reported by the participants. These data come from a study of blood T cell repertoires in COVID-19. The CDR3 is 13 residues long. Germline loops: CDR1 SGHAT, CDR2 FQNNGV. V lost 5 bases and J lost 1, with 8 bases in between. Assay used: immunoSEQ multiplex PCR; TCRdb lists only in-frame clones, some missing. The sample has 210,000 or so clones, 70% to 90% seen once. This chain links TRBV11-2 with TRBJ1-1, with a possible D match to TRBD1 (5 bases). The sample consisted of PBMCs or T cells enriched from blood (not recorded which). The sequence derives from a man younger than 40 with acute COVID-19. The DNA of the CDR3 is TGTGCCAGCAGCGCCACAGGGAACACTGAAGCTTTCTTT. It encodes CASSATGNTEAFF.